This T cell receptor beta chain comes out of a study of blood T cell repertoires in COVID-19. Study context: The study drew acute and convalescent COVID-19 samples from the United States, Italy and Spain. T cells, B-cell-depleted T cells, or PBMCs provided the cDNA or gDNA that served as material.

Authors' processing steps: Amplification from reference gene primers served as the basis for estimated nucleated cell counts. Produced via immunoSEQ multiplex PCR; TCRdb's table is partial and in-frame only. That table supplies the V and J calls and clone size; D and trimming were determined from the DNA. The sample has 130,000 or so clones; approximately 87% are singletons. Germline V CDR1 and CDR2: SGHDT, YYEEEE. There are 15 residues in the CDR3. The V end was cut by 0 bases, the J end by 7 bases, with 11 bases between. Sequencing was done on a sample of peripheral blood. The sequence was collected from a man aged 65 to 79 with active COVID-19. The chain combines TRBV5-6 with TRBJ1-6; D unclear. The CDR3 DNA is TGTGCCAGCAGCTTGGAAGGGAGAAGGAATTCACCCCTCCACTTT. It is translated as CASSLEGRRNSPLHF.